This TCR beta chain was found in a study of shared clonotypes between healthy human individuals. Trimming cost V 6 bases and J 2 bases, with 14 bases left between them. The CDR3 sequence is 13 residues long. Germline CDR1 GTSNPN, CDR2 SVGIG (reference sequence). Method: immunoSEQ multiplex PCR; TCRdb's copy keeps in-frame clones and lacks some. The profile shows approximately 2.5 million clones, approximately 92% of them singletons. Study-level points and caveats: As a rule, naive subsets had a larger estimated richness than memory subsets.

As to this clone: Its antigen is as yet unknown.

This rearrangement joins TRBV30 to TRBJ2-7; D gene ambiguous. This TCR was recovered from a man aged 18 to 30 in good health. The sequenced sample was naive CD4+ T cells sorted from blood. Specified subset: CD45RA+ positively selected. The CDR3 loop reads CACSRNGAYEQYF. In nucleotides, the CDR3 is TGTGCCTGTTCCAGGAATGGGGCCTACGAGCAGTACTTC.